The clone carrying this T cell receptor beta chain was counted only a few times. These data originate in a study of blood T cells in healthy people across ages. The germline gives CDR1 MDHEN, CDR2 SYDVKM. V was shortened by 5 bases and J by 10 bases, with 14 bases between the two germline ends. The CDR3 has 12 residues. Next came a second PCR, run for roughly 6 to 11 cycles, which used a sample-barcoded 5' primer along with a J-beta primer mix. Every cDNA was tagged by a template-switch adaptor with 12 random nucleotides. One entry per CDR3 protein, called by TCRdb with MiXCR from the 5' RACE reads. The sample consists of around 1.5 million distinct CDR3 sequences, roughly 30% of them appearing once.

The sample comprised blood. The chain links TRBV28 to TRBJ1-1, with D uncertain. This TCR was sampled from a woman aged 25 to 39 in good health. The CDR3 protein is CASSLRPRRAFF. The DNA of the CDR3 is TGTGCCAGCAGTCTCCGCCCGAGAAGAGCTTTCTTT.